This T cell receptor beta chain was captured by sequencing in a study of beta chain features in type 1 diabetes (dated by TCRdb to 2016 to 2018). General notes on the study: Mean age, gender distribution, total cell number and subset yield were not different between patients and healthy donors. Across all samples, about 110 million sorted cells were examined, and cell number per subset correlated strongly with RNA yield. In the study, TCRB repertoires of sorted circulating CD4+ T cell subsets from recently diagnosed type 1 diabetes patients were compared with those of matched healthy donors. Whereas all 28 donors provided naive and central memory subsets, regulatory and stem cell-like memory subsets were isolated from just 8 patients and about 8 healthy donors. The paper's findings and limits, for the study overall: Type 1 diabetes patients showed a moderate but significant shortening of TCRB CDR3 length in all four CD4+ subsets. Because cDNA was sequenced instead of genomic DNA, activated cells with high expression could be over-represented, although the groups did not differ in activation or CD3 levels. HLA sub-analyses involved small numbers of individuals, so any influence of HLA type on TCRB rearrangement remained unresolved. PCR may preferentially amplify shorter templates, but because patient and control samples were amplified and corrected together, any resulting skew would affect both groups equally. At VDJ recombination sites, patients with type 1 diabetes made fewer insertions and deleted more nucleotides, a pattern implying thymic rearrangement abnormalities. Naive, central memory and regulatory TCRB repertoires appeared to be more alike among patients than among healthy donors.

The entire isolated RNA was reverse transcribed using the High Capacity cDNA Reverse Transcription Kit, and thus expressed TCRB transcripts were sequenced. Naive, central memory and regulatory T cell samples underwent deep immunoSEQ sequencing, averaging around 4 million total reads per sample. Sorted cells were lysed in RLT buffer, and RNA was extracted using DNase-treated RNeasy Micro or Mini kits according to cell number. Each cell subset was processed on its own to prevent cross-contamination, while patient and healthy donor samples were processed together. TCRB sequences were amplified from cDNA with the immunoSEQ multiplex PCR, producing 87-bp fragments spanning the CDR3 region. The amplicons were sequenced using the Illumina HiSeq platform. The published analysis was carried out like this. Synthetic template baselines were used to correct PCR bias computationally, reads within Hamming distance 2 were collapsed together, and singletons that could not be merged were discarded. By aligning reads against IMGT, V, D and J genes, CDR3 length, and insertions or deletions at six rearrangement sites were assigned. Within each subset, clonotype counts were normalized to the number of sorted cells before true diversity and Gini coefficients were calculated with the tcR R package. Repertoire sharing was quantified using the overlap coefficient calculated on TCRB nucleotide sequences. In its TCRdb copy, this immuneACCESS table keeps in-frame sequences only and misses some clones. Where compared with another copy, unresolved V genes explain less than half of these, and the others have no known cause. V and J calls plus clone size are reproduced from that table; the DNA served to infer D and trimming. Here the sample has 150,000 to 180,000 clones; approximately 10% occur a single time. More than 0.4% of the sample belongs to the ten largest clones.

Counted from cysteine to phenylalanine, this CDR3 has 13 amino acids. CDR3 DNA only is kept here, 39 bases in frame from base 1. Per the germline V gene, ENHRY is the CDR1 and SYGVKD is the CDR2. V loses 3 bases, J loses 0 bases, and the germline ends lie 5 bases apart. Notes on this clone: Its target antigen remains unknown. No base quality values were provided; no much bigger clone lies one nucleotide off.

Each donor gave one peripheral blood draw, around 100 mL on average, collected into heparinised tubes. Using a panel that included CD45RO, CCR7, CD25, CD127, CD95 and CD27, naive, central memory, regulatory and stem cell-like memory CD4+ T cells were sorted on a BD FACSAria II. Purity was above 95% for every sorted population. PBMCs were isolated immediately by Lymphoprep density gradient centrifugation and stained directly without culture. So that batch effects would be minimized, each experiment stained and sorted samples in pairs, pairing one healthy donor with one patient. The specimen sequenced was central memory CD4+ T cells from blood. This clonotype was sampled from a young man with type 1 diabetes. The chain was built from TRBV10-3 and TRBJ1-1; a confident D gene designation cannot be given. The CDR3 here reads CAISEQMNTEAFF. The DNA sequence reads TGTGCCATCAGTGAACAGATGAACACTGAAGCTTTCTTT.